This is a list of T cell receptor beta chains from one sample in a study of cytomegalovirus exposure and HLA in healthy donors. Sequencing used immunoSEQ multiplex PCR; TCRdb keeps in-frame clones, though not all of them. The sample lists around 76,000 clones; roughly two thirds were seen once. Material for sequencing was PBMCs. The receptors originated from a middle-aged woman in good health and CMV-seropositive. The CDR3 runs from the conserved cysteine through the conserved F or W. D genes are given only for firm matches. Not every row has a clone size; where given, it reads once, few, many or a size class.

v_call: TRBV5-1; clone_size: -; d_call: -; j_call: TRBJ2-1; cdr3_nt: TGCGCCAGCAGCACCAACACGGGACTCCCCAATGAGCAGTTCTTC; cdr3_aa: CASSTNTGLPNEQFF
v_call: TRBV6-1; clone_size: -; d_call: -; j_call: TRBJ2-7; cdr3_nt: TGTGCCAGCAGTGAAGCGAGCGGTAGCAGGAACTTC; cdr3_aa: CASSEASGSRNF
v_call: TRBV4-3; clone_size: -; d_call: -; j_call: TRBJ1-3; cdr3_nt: TGCGCCAGCAGCCAAGACTTCGCGGGGACCGTTCGGCTCTCTGGAAACACCATATATTTT; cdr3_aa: CASSQDFAGTVRLSGNTIYF
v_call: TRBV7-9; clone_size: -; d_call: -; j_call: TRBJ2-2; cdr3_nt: TGTGCCGGCAGCTTATATCAAGGAGTGAACACCGGGGAGCTGTTTTTT; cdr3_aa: CAGSLYQGVNTGELFF
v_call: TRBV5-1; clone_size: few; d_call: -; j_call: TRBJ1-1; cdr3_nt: TGCGCCAGCAGCTTGATCGGGGGAGGCACTGAAGCTTTCTTT; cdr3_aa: CASSLIGGGTEAFF
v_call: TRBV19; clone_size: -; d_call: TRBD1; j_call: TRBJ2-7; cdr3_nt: TGTGCCAGTAAGGTGACAGGGGCTAGCGAGCAGTACTTC; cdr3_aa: CASKVTGASEQYF
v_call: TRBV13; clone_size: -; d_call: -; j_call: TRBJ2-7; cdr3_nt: TGTGCCAGCAGCTTAGGCCTAGCACCCTACGAGCAGTACTTC; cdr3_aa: CASSLGLAPYEQYF
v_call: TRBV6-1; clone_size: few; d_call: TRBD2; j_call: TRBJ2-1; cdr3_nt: TGTGCCAGCAGTGCCCCTCTAGCGGGAGGGGACCGACGACCACAGTTCTTC; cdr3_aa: CASSAPLAGGDRRPQFF
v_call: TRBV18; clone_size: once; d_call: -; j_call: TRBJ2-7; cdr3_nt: TGTGCCAGCTCACCCTCTGGAGACTCCTACGAGCAGTACTTC; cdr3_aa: CASSPSGDSYEQYF
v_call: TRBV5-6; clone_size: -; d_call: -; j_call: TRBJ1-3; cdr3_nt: TGTGCCAGCAGCTTGGCGGCAGGGTCGGCCACCATATATTTT; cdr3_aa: CASSLAAGSATIYF
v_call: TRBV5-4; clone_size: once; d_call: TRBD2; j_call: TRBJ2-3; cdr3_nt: TGTGCCAGCAGCCCCGGGACTAGCGGGACGGATACGCAGTATTTT; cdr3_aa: CASSPGTSGTDTQYF
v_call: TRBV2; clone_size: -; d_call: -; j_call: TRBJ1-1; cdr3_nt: TGTGCCAGCAGATCATCCGGGACACCGAACACTGAAGCTTTCTTT; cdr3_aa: CASRSSGTPNTEAFF
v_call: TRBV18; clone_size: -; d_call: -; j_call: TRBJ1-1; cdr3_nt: TGTGCCAGCTCATTACAGGCCCTCAACACTGAAGCTTTCTTT; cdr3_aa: CASSLQALNTEAFF
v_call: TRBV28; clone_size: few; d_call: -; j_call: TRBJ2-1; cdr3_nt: TGTGCCAGCAGGTTAGGCGGGAAACATGAGCAGTTCTTC; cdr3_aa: CASRLGGKHEQFF
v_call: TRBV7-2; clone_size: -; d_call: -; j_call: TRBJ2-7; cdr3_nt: TGTGCCAGCACCTCAACAGGGTCCTACGAGCAGTACTTC; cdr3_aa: CASTSTGSYEQYF
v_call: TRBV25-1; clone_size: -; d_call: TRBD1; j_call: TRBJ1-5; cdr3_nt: TGTGCCAGCAGTGGGTGGACAGGGGATCAGCCCCAGCATTTT; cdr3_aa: CASSGWTGDQPQHF
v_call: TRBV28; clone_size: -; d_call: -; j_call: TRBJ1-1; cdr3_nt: TGTGCCACCCTTTATCAGGGCACTGAAGCTTTCTTT; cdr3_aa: CATLYQGTEAFF
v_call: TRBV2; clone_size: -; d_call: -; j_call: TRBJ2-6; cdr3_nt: TGTGCCAGCAGTGAAATGGGGGCAGGGGAAGTTTCTGGGGCCAACGTCCTGACTTTC; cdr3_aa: CASSEMGAGEVSGANVLTF
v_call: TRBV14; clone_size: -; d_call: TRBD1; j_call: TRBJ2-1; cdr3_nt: TGTGCCAGCAGCCAATTTTATCAATCCCGGACAGGGGTATTGGCGAGCTCCTACAATGAGCAGTTCTTC; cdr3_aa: CASSQFYQSRTGVLASSYNEQFF
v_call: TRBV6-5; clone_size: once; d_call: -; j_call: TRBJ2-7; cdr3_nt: TGTGCCAGCAGGGGCCGGGACAACTACGAGCAGTACTTC; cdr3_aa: CASRGRDNYEQYF
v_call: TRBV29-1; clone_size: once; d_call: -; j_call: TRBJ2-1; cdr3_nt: TGCAGCCTCGAGAGTCCACGCTACAATGAGCAGTTCTTC; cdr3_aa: CSLESPRYNEQFF
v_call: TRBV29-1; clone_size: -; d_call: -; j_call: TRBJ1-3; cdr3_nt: TGCAGCGTCATGCAGGGTGGGACTGGAAACACCATATATTTT; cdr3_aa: CSVMQGGTGNTIYF
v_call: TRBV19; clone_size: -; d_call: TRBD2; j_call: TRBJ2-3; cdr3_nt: TGTGCCAGTAGTATAGATCGGGAGGGGCCAGATACGCAGTATTTT; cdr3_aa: CASSIDREGPDTQYF
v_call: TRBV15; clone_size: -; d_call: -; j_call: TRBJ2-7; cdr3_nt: TGTGCCACCAGCAGGAGTAGTCGCTACGAGCAGTACTTC; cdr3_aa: CATSRSSRYEQYF
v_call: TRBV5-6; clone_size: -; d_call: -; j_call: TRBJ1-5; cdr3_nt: TGTGCCAGCAGCTTGGCCGGGTTTCGTCGCAATCAGCCCCAGCATTTT; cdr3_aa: CASSLAGFRRNQPQHF
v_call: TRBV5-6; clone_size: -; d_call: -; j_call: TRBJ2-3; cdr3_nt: TGTGCCAGCAGCTACCTGGACAGTTACACAGATACGCAGTATTTT; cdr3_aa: CASSYLDSYTDTQYF
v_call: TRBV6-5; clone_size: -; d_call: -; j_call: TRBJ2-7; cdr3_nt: TGTGCCAGCAGTTACAACAGGGACTACGAGCAGTACTTC; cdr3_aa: CASSYNRDYEQYF
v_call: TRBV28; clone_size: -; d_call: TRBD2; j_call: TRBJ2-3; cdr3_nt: TGTGCCAGCCGGACTAGTGGGATGGATACGCAGTATTTT; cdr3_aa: CASRTSGMDTQYF
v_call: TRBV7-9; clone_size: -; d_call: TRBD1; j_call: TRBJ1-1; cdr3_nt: TGTGCCAGCAGCTTAACACAGGGGGCTGAAGCTTTCTTT; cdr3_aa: CASSLTQGAEAFF
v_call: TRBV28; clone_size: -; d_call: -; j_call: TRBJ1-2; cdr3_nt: TGTGCCAGCAGTCACCGGACGGGAAGTGCTAACTATGGCTACACCTTC; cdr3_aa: CASSHRTGSANYGYTF
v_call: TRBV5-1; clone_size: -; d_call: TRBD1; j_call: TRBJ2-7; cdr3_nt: TGCGCCAGCAGCTTCGGACAGGCCTACGAGCAGTACTTC; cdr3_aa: CASSFGQAYEQYF
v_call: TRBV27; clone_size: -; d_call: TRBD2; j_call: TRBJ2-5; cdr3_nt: TGTGCCAGCAGTCATGGGGGGAGGGGCCAAGAGACCCAGTACTTC; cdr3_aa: CASSHGGRGQETQYF
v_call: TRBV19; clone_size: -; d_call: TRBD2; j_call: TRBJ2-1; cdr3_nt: TGTGCCACGAGGGCCGGACTAGGATATATAGGCAACAATGAGCAGTTCTTC; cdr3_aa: CATRAGLGYIGNNEQFF
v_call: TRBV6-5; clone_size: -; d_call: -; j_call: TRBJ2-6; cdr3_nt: TGTGCCAGCAGGCCCAACGGGGGGGCCAACGTCCTGACTTTC; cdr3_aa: CASRPNGGANVLTF
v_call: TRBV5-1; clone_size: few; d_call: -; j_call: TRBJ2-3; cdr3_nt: TGCGCCAGCAGCTTGGCCTCTAGCACAGATACGCAGTATTTT; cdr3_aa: CASSLASSTDTQYF
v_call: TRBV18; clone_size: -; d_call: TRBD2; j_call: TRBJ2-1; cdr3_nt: TGTGCCAGCTCTACGATTAGCGGGGGCAATGAGCAGTTCTTC; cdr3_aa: CASSTISGGNEQFF
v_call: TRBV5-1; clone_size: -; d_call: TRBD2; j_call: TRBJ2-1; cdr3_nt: TGCGCCAGCAAATCTAGCGGTTATGAGCAGTTCTTC; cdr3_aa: CASKSSGYEQFF
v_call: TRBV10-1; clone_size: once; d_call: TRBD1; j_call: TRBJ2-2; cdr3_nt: TGCGCCAGCAGCCCCGGGACAGTAAACACCGGGGAGCTGTTTTTT; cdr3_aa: CASSPGTVNTGELFF
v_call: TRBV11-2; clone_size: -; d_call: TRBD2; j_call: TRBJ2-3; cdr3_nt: TGTGCCAGCAGCGCCTTGTTAGCGGGATCAGTGACAGATACGCAGTATTTT; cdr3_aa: CASSALLAGSVTDTQYF
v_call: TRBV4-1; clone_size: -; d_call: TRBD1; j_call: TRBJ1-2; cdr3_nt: TGCGCCAGCAGCCACGGGACAGGGAACTATGGCTACACCTTC; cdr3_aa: CASSHGTGNYGYTF
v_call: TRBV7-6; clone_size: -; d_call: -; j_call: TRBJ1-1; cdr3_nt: TGTGCCAGCAGCTTAACGGGAGCCGAAGCTTTCTTT; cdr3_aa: CASSLTGAEAFF
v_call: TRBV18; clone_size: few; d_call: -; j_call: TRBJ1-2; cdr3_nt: TGTGCCAGCTCACCACCGGGGGGCTATGGCTACACCTTC; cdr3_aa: CASSPPGGYGYTF